The 6 T cell receptor beta chains below come from one sample, sequenced in a study of graft-versus-host responses after intestinal transplantation. Antigen specificity for these receptors is unknown. The protocol was immunoSEQ multiplex PCR, while the TCRdb copy is restricted to in-frame clones and leaves out a portion. The sample includes around 99,000 clones, approximately 86% seen only once; the top ten take 0.6% to 0.8%. Specimen: unstimulated CD4+ T cells sorted from spleen or lymph node cells, collected before transplant. The receptor source for this set is a human donor who was the organ donor for an intestinal transplant.

In DNA, the CDR3 is TGTGCCAGCTCACCAGACAGAGAAGAGACCCAGTACTTC. Protein: CASSPDREETQYF. The gene calls are TRBV18 and TRBJ2-5; the D gene is possibly TRBD1 (5 bases). This CDR3 contains 13 residues. In germline, CDR1 is KGHSH, CDR2 LQKENI. With 2 bases removed from V and 3 bases from J, the gap between germline ends came to 7 bases.

This clone appeared a few times. The J gene is TRBJ2-2, the V gene TRBV5-1; 7 bases line up with TRBD2. The CDR3 length is 15 residues. The germline V gene has CDR1 SGHRS and CDR2 YFSETQ. The V gene end was trimmed by 5 bases and the J gene end by 0 bases; junction bases not matched to a gene: 4. CDR3 loop: CASSGGGANTGELFF. The CDR3 DNA follows: TGCGCCAGCAGTGGGGGAGGGGCGAACACCGGGGAGCTGTTTTTT.

This clone was recorded once. The J gene is TRBJ2-2, the V gene TRBV30; D might be TRBD1 (5 bases). Germline CDR1 is GTSNPN and CDR2 is SVGIG (reference sequence). This CDR3 has 15 residues. Deletions cut 4 bases from V and 7 bases from J, with 19 bases between. CDR3 residues: CAWIGVRSAVGELFF. The CDR3 bases are TGTGCCTGGATAGGGGTGCGGAGCGCCGTCGGGGAGCTGTTTTTT. Combining the CDR3 with reference TRBV30 and TRBJ2-2 gives the whole variable domain SQTIHQWPATLVQPVGSPLSLECTVEGTSNPNLYWYRQAAGRGLQLLFYSVGIGQISSEVPQNLSASRPQDRQFILSSKKLLLSDSGFYLCAWIGVRSAVGELFFGEGSRLTVL.

This clone was seen just once. The chain employs TRBV6-4 and TRBJ2-7, with 8 nucleotides matching TRBD1. Trimming took 6 bases from V and 12 from J; bases not matched to a gene: 7. The CDR3 extends over 11 amino acids. Germline V gene data show CDR1 as MRHNA and CDR2 as SNTAGT. CDR3 region: CASRECGTGYF. CDR3 sequence (DNA): TGTGCCAGCAGAGAGTGCGGGACAGGGTACTTC.

The V gene is TRBV27, the J gene TRBJ1-1, with 12 bases matching TRBD1. The CDR3 sequence is 16 residues long. V lost 5 bases to trimming and J lost 3 bases; unmatched junction nucleotides: 7. Germline lookup yields CDR1 MNHEY and CDR2 SMNVEV (reference sequence). The CDR3 protein is CASSGDRGRMDTEAFF. Here the CDR3 DNA reads TGTGCCAGCAGTGGGGACAGGGGGCGTATGGACACTGAAGCTTTCTTT.

The CDR3 bases are TGTGCCAGCAGCTCCAGACTAGGATTGCTTGAGCAGTTCTTC. It yields the protein CASSSRLGLLEQFF. This rearrangement joins TRBV11-1 to TRBJ2-1; TRBD2 is a possible D gene (6 bases). CDR3 length: 14 residues. V was pared by 4 bases and J by 9 bases, with 16 bases between. Per germline, CDR1 SGHAT and CDR2 FQDESV (reference sequence).